One sample yielded the 30 T cell receptor beta chains listed below, sequenced in a study of cytomegalovirus exposure and HLA in healthy donors. Primers: 60 Vbeta forward and 13 Jbeta reverse. Assay: immunoSEQ multiplex PCR; the TCRdb copy retains only in-frame clones and omits some. Seen here are about 90,000 clones, around 85% observed once, and the top ten hold 2.7%. The sequencing input was PBMCs. The receptors come from a man aged 25-40 years in good health and CMV-seronegative.

This chain uses TRBV6-6 with TRBJ1-3, with 7 bases that match TRBD1. V shed 6 bases and J 2 bases; nucleotides not matched to a gene: 7. This CDR3 region has 15 residues. Germline values: CDR1 MNHNY, CDR2 SVGAGI (reference sequence). The CDR3, as DNA: TGTGCCAGCAGCTTCGACAGGGCCACTGGAAACACCATATATTTT. Encoded protein: CASSFDRATGNTIYF.

The chain joins TRBV7-6 to TRBJ2-2; possible D gene TRBD1, 5 bases. The CDR3 consists of 13 residues. The germline gives CDR1 SGHVS, CDR2 FNYEAQ. Trimming removed 1 base at V and 7 bases at J, with 7 bases between. This CDR3 is CASSLVDSGELFF. The CDR3 bases are TGTGCCAGCAGCTTAGTTGACAGCGGGGAGCTGTTTTTT.

J is TRBJ1-4 and V is TRBV15, with TRBD1 as a possible D gene (5 bases). Trimming pared 5 bases from V and 5 bases from J, leaving 12 bases between. CDR3 length equals 14 residues. Germline V lookup: CDR1 LNHNV, CDR2 YYDKDF (reference sequence). CDR3 protein: CATSARQTNEKLFF. The DNA for the CDR3 is TGTGCCACCAGCGCGAGACAGACCAATGAAAAACTGTTTTTT.

This clone was detected a few times. J is TRBJ2-7 and V is TRBV5-4, with 7 nucleotides matching TRBD2. The CDR3 runs to 15 residues. J lost 2 bases, V lost 3 bases, and 8 bases had no gene match. Germline CDR1 reads SGHNT; CDR2 reads YYREEE (reference sequence). The CDR3 here is CASSSAGRTAYEQYF. The DNA for the CDR3 is TGTGCCAGCAGCTCAGCGGGAAGAACCGCCTACGAGCAGTACTTC.

This chain connects TRBV19 to TRBJ2-7; 8 bases align to TRBD1. J lost 7 bases, V lost 1 base, and 9 bases had no gene match. Per germline, CDR1 LNHDA and CDR2 SQIVND (reference sequence). This CDR3 region has 15 residues. DNA for the CDR3: TGTGCCAGTAGTATAGGGAGCAGGGGGCTAAGGGAGCAGTACTTC. Encoded protein: CASSIGSRGLREQYF. The entire variable domain, with the rest obtained from reference TRBV19 and TRBJ2-7, is as follows: DGGITQSPKYLFRKEGQNVTLSCEQNLNHDAMYWYRQDPGQGLRLIYYSQIVNDFQKGDIAEGYSVSREKKESFPLTVTSAQKNPTAFYLCASSIGSRGLREQYFGPGTRLTVT.

This clone was found a few times. This chain joins TRBV5-1 and TRBJ2-7; D gene ambiguous. The CDR3 length is 13 residues. V was trimmed by 4 bases and J by 7 bases, leaving 15 bases between them. CDR1 SGHRS and CDR2 YFSETQ come from the germline V gene. CDR3 sequence reads: CASSPTPEKEQYF. CDR3 nucleotides: TGCGCCAGCAGCCCGACGCCGGAGAAGGAGCAGTACTTC. The full variable domain, with the rest looked up from reference TRBV5-1 and TRBJ2-7, is KAGVTQTPRYLIKTRGQQVTLSCSPISGHRSVSWYQQTPGQGLQFLFEYFSETQRNKGNFPGRFSGRQFSNSRSEMNVSTLELGDSALYLCASSPTPEKEQYFGPGTRLTVT.

This rearrangement joins TRBV27 to TRBJ1-1; 8 bases fit TRBD1. The ends lost 4 bases at V and 10 bases at J; junction bases unmatched: 14. The CDR3 consists of 15 residues. Germline CDR1 is MNHEY and CDR2 is SMNVEV (reference sequence). DNA for the CDR3: TGTGCCAGCAGTTCTAGCGGGAGGACAGGGTTGACAGCTTTCTTT. Protein sequence: CASSSSGRTGLTAFF.

In the case of this clone: An end of the junction does not agree with germline; a read error may underlie this. The V call is TRBV7-7, the J call TRBJ2-3; D not resolved. The germline V gene has CDR1 SSHAT and CDR2 FNYEAQ (reference sequence). The CDR3 runs 13 residues. This chain's CDR3 is CASSLGVEDTQYF. The CDR3 nucleotides read TGTGCTAGCAGCTTAGGAGTAGAAGATACGCAGTATTTT.

The V call is TRBV9, the J call TRBJ2-5, with 12 bases aligning to TRBD1. The length of the CDR3 is 16 residues. Trimming cost V 3 bases and J 5 bases; bases outside gene matches: 8. Germline assignment: CDR1 SGDLS and CDR2 YYNGEE. The CDR3 region is CASSATGTGGLETQYF. The CDR3 DNA reads TGTGCCAGCAGCGCCACCGGGACAGGGGGCTTGGAGACCCAGTACTTC.

The chain links TRBV27 to TRBJ2-1; no reliable D call. Germline V lookup: CDR1 MNHEY, CDR2 SMNVEV (reference sequence). Trimming removed 1 base at V and 1 base at J, with 11 bases between. The CDR3 runs 16 residues. In DNA form, the CDR3 reads TGTGCCAGCAGTTTATACCCCCAGGCGTCCTACAATGAGCAGTTCTTC. Protein product: CASSLYPQASYNEQFF.

The chain links TRBV5-1 to TRBJ1-6; D is unclear. The CDR3 totals 15 residues. The germline CDR1 and CDR2 sequences are SGHRS and YFSETQ. V lost 0 bases, J lost 7 bases, and 11 bases lay in between. The CDR3 nucleotides are TGCGCCAGCAGCTTGGTTCCGGGTACCAATTCACCCCTCCACTTT. It encodes CASSLVPGTNSPLHF.

The J gene is TRBJ1-4, the V gene TRBV2; D may be TRBD1 (6 bases). The CDR3 totals 22 residues. The germline V and J ends were trimmed by 2 bases and 0 bases, with 28 bases remaining between them. CDR1 is SNHLY and CDR2 is FYNNEI in the germline V gene. CDR3 residues: CASSESVVGLGHTNPTNEKLFF. The CDR3 bases are TGTGCCAGCAGTGAATCGGTGGTGGGCCTGGGACACACGAATCCAACTAATGAAAAACTGTTTTTT.

The chain is built from TRBV5-1 and TRBJ2-1, with D unclear. The ends were cut back, 0 bases at V and 0 bases at J, with 7 bases in the middle. This CDR3 has 15 amino acids. Per germline, CDR1 SGHRS and CDR2 YFSETQ. In DNA, the CDR3 is TGCGCCAGCAGCTTGGAACGGAGCTCCTACAATGAGCAGTTCTTC. Encoded protein: CASSLERSSYNEQFF. Full variable domain (outside the CDR3, taken from reference TRBV5-1 and TRBJ2-1): KAGVTQTPRYLIKTRGQQVTLSCSPISGHRSVSWYQQTPGQGLQFLFEYFSETQRNKGNFPGRFSGRQFSNSRSEMNVSTLELGDSALYLCASSLERSSYNEQFFGPGTRLTVL.

This clone is a singleton in its sample. The CDR3 DNA reads as TGTGCCAGCAGCAATAGTGTCCAGGGCTATACGCAGTATTTT. Its translation: CASSNSVQGYTQYF. V usage is TRBV13 and J usage is TRBJ2-3; maybe TRBD1 (5 bases). This CDR3 region has 14 residues. The V and J ends lost 5 bases and 7 bases respectively, with 16 bases between them. Germline values: CDR1 PRHDT, CDR2 FYEKMQ (reference sequence).

Only a few counts were recorded for this clone. The chain links TRBV7-3 to TRBJ2-3; maybe TRBD2 (6 bases). Germline V CDR1 and CDR2: SGHTA, FQGTGA. The CDR3 length is 17 residues. V lost 3 bases and J lost 0, with 16 bases in between. The CDR3 DNA reads TGTGCCAGCAGCTTCGGAGGGAGCGGAGCTAGCACAGATACGCAGTATTTT. It translates to CASSFGGSGASTDTQYF. The full variable domain, completed using reference TRBV7-3 and TRBJ2-3, is GAGVSQTPSNKVTEKGKYVELRCDPISGHTALYWYRQSLGQGPEFLIYFQGTGAADDSGLPNDRFFAVRPEGSVSTLKIQRTERGDSAVYLCASSFGGSGASTDTQYFGPGTRLTVL.

The DNA of the CDR3 is TGTGCCAGCAGTAAACAGGGGCGGCATTCACCCCTCCACTTT. Translated, it gives CASSKQGRHSPLHF. The V gene is TRBV28, the J gene TRBJ1-6, with 7 bases matching TRBD1. V lost 5 bases, J lost 8 bases, and 6 bases stayed unmatched. The CDR3 contains 14 residues. Germline-derived CDR1 and CDR2 are MDHEN and SYDVKM.

The chain has TRBV19 and TRBJ1-5; 7 bases line up with TRBD1. CDR1 is LNHDA and CDR2 is SQIVND in the germline V gene (reference sequence). V dropped 8 bases and J dropped 1; count of bases not matched to a gene: 5. The CDR3 is made up of 14 amino acids. The CDR3 coding sequence is TGTGCCAGTCAGGGGGGCGTGAGCAATCAGCCCCAGCATTTT. The encoded protein is CASQGGVSNQPQHF.

The rearrangement joins TRBV25-1 to TRBJ2-2; D gene uncertain. Trimming pared 2 bases from V and 5 bases from J, leaving 9 bases between. In germline, CDR1 is MGHDK, CDR2 SYGVNS. This CDR3 spans 14 amino acids. CDR3 DNA sequence: TGTGCCAGCAGTGAAGCAGGAAGAACCGGGGAGCTGTTTTTT. This gives the protein CASSEAGRTGELFF.

The DNA for the CDR3 is TGTGCCAGCCAGACATTACAAGAGACCCAGTACTTC. It codes for CASQTLQETQYF. The rearrangement uses TRBV19 and TRBJ2-5, with D unresolved. Per germline, CDR1 LNHDA and CDR2 SQIVND (reference sequence). The ends were cut back, 9 bases at V and 2 bases at J, with 10 bases in the middle. This CDR3 contains 12 residues.

The chain couples TRBV5-8 to TRBJ1-5, with D maybe TRBD1 (5 bases). Germline-derived CDR1 and CDR2 are SGHTS and YDEGEE. CDR3 size: 14 residues. The V end was cut by 1 base, the J end by 4 bases, with 9 bases between. CDR3 loop: CASSLLDSNQPQHF. In DNA form, the CDR3 reads TGTGCCAGCAGCTTGTTAGACAGTAATCAGCCCCAGCATTTT.

The chain joins TRBV7-2 to TRBJ2-2; no definite D call. This CDR3 has 12 residues. The V end was cut by 3 bases, the J end by 6 bases, with 5 bases between. The germline gives CDR1 SGHTA, CDR2 FQGNSA. The chain's CDR3 is CASSFPPGELFF. For the CDR3, the DNA is TGTGCCAGCAGCTTTCCTCCCGGGGAGCTGTTTTTT.

The rearrangement joins TRBV10-3 to TRBJ2-1, with 14 bases matching TRBD2. The CDR3 length is 15 residues. The J segment lost 4 bases and the V segment lost 4 bases, leaving 0 bases of the junction unmatched. The V gene's germline CDR1 is ENHRY and CDR2 SYGVKD. The CDR3 DNA reads TGTGCCATCAGTGGGACTAGCGGGGGGTACAATGAGCAGTTCTTC. This sequence encodes CAISGTSGGYNEQFF.

V and J are TRBV19 and TRBJ1-2, with D possibly being TRBD1 (5 bases). The CDR3 is 18 amino acids. Trimming pared 8 bases from V and 2 bases from J, leaving 27 bases between. CDR1 is LNHDA, CDR2 SQIVND, per germline (reference sequence). In DNA form, the CDR3 reads TGTGCCAGTCACCGTATCGGAGTATCGGACATCCCAAACTATGGCTACACCTTC. This codes for CASHRIGVSDIPNYGYTF.

This chain links TRBV28 with TRBJ1-2; weak D call: TRBD1 (6 bases). CDR1 is MDHEN, CDR2 SYDVKM, per germline. This CDR3 region has 14 residues. Deletions cut 6 bases from V and 2 bases from J, with 13 bases between. The CDR3 sequence: CASRDGQSNYGYTF. The DNA of the CDR3 is TGTGCCAGCAGAGACGGACAGTCCAACTATGGCTACACCTTC.

The chain employs TRBV7-9 and TRBJ2-7; the match to TRBD1 covers 11 bases. V shed 5 bases, J shed 3 bases, and the junction held 6 bases outside the gene matches. The CDR3 contains 15 residues. Germline CDR1 reads SEHNR; CDR2 reads FQNEAQ (reference sequence). In DNA, the CDR3 is TGTGCCAGCAGCCCTCCAGGGACAGGGGGCTACGAGCAGTACTTC. This codes for CASSPPGTGGYEQYF.

The gene calls are TRBV30 and TRBJ2-7, with a tentative D call TRBD1 (6 bases). The CDR3 loop spans 13 amino acids. Germline values: CDR1 GTSNPN, CDR2 SVGIG (reference sequence). V shed 3 bases and J shed 4 bases, with 13 bases lying between them. CDR3 residues: CAWSAGEGYEQYF. The DNA of the CDR3 is TGTGCCTGGAGCGCAGGGGAAGGGTACGAGCAGTACTTC.

In its sample, this clone was seen a few times. The rearrangement joins TRBV5-1 to TRBJ1-1, with 7 bases that match TRBD1. There are 14 residues in the CDR3. CDR1 SGHRS and CDR2 YFSETQ come from the germline V gene. With 4 bases clipped from V and 3 bases from J, the junction kept 6 bases outside the gene matches. CDR3 sequence (DNA): TGCGCCAGCAGCGGGGGACAGCAGTACACTGAAGCTTTCTTT. Translating gives CASSGGQQYTEAFF.

The J gene is TRBJ2-3, the V gene TRBV19; TRBD2 is a possible D gene (5 bases). Germline V gene sequence: CDR1 LNHDA, CDR2 SQIVND (reference sequence). The CDR3 is 15 amino acids. Trimming shortened V by 8 bases and J by 5 bases, and 20 bases separated the two germline ends. The CDR3 DNA is TGTGCCAGTGCCGAGGGAGTTAGTGTTCGAGATACGCAGTATTTT. It encodes CASAEGVSVRDTQYF.

The gene calls are TRBV5-1 and TRBJ2-5; the D gene is possibly TRBD1 (5 bases). Germline V gives CDR1 SGHRS, CDR2 YFSETQ. V was shortened by 4 bases and J by 4 bases, with 14 bases between the two germline ends. The CDR3 is made up of 14 amino acids. The CDR3 bases are TGCGCCAGCAGCCTTGGGGCAGCTAGAGAGACCCAGTACTTC. Translating it yields CASSLGAARETQYF.

This sequence joins TRBV7-9 and TRBJ1-1; 7 nucleotides match TRBD1. V lost 5 bases to trimming and J lost 5 bases; unmatched junction nucleotides: 8. This CDR3 has 14 amino acids. Germline-derived CDR1 and CDR2 are SEHNR and FQNEAQ (reference sequence). The CDR3 is CASSLQGGETEAFF. CDR3 DNA sequence: TGTGCCAGCAGCCTCCAGGGGGGCGAGACTGAAGCTTTCTTT. The full variable domain, in which reference TRBV7-9 and TRBJ1-1 provide the parts outside the CDR3, is DTGVSQNPRHKITKRGQNVTFRCDPISEHNRLYWYRQTLGQGPEFLTYFQNEAQLEKSRLLSDRFSAERPKGSFSTLEIQRTEQGDSAMYLCASSLQGGETEAFFGQGTRLTVV.